This T cell receptor (beta chain) is drawn from a study of T cell repertoires in cytomegalovirus infection. Study background: Shared public TCR beta signatures pointed to both CMV infection and a matching HLA type.

The sample holds a few counts of this clonotype. Its antigen is undetermined. Study findings and constraints: The ex vivo response was dominated by HLA-C-restricted CMV-specific TCR beta clonotypes.

J gave up 10 bases and V 6 bases, and 13 bases lay outside the gene matches. The CDR3 consists of 17 residues. Looked up from germline, CDR1 is SNHLY and CDR2 is FYNNEI. Via MiXCR, TCRdb re-called the reads, giving one row per CDR3 protein. This table has tens of thousands of distinct CDR3 sequences, 20% to 25% appearing once. Sequencing used CD8+ T cells from cultured PBMCs, obtained from culture after CMV antigen stimulation. The chain carries TRBV2 and TRBJ2-1, with 15 bases that match TRBD2. The clonotype was recovered from a human donor in good health (CMV status not recorded). Some clones in this sample may be carry-over from other donors' samples. CDR3 region: CASRDHAGGLAGGEQFF. The CDR3, as DNA: TGTGCCAGCAGAGACCACGCCGGAGGACTAGCGGGGGGGGAGCAGTTCTTC.